This is a list of T cell receptor beta chains from one sample in a study of cytomegalovirus exposure and HLA in healthy donors. Measured with immunoSEQ multiplex PCR; TCRdb has only the in-frame clones, and not every one. The data contain about 120,000 clones, over 60% of them singletons. Input material: PBMCs. These receptors originate from a woman aged 40 to 50 in good health and CMV-seropositive. Each CDR3 is given with its conserved first and last residue. The order of the fields is V gene, D gene, J gene, clone size, CDR3 DNA, CDR3 protein. D genes are given only for firm matches. Some rows have no size entry. The others give once, few or many, or a class for an expanded clone.

v_call: TRBV5-1
d_call: -
j_call: TRBJ2-3
clone_size: few
cdr3_nt: TGCGCCAGCAGCAGGGGCGCCAGCACAGATACGCAGTATTTT
cdr3_aa: CASSRGASTDTQYF

v_call: TRBV14
d_call: TRBD1
j_call: TRBJ2-7
clone_size: -
cdr3_nt: TGTGCCAGTAGAAGGACAGGGGGGACCTACGAGCAGTACTTC
cdr3_aa: CASRRTGGTYEQYF

v_call: TRBV6-5
d_call: TRBD1
j_call: TRBJ1-1
clone_size: -
cdr3_nt: TGTGCCAGCTTACAGGGGCCTGGCGGCACTGAAGCTTTCTTT
cdr3_aa: CASLQGPGGTEAFF

v_call: TRBV9
d_call: -
j_call: TRBJ2-2
clone_size: once
cdr3_nt: TGTGCCAGCAGCTTGTCAAAAGGGGAGCTGTTTTTT
cdr3_aa: CASSLSKGELFF

v_call: TRBV5-4
d_call: -
j_call: TRBJ2-1
clone_size: -
cdr3_nt: TGTGCCAGCAGCTTGGGATCGGAGGGTCTGTTCTTC
cdr3_aa: CASSLGSEGLFF

v_call: TRBV5-4
d_call: -
j_call: TRBJ2-1
clone_size: -
cdr3_nt: TGTGCCAGCAGCACCCGAACTAAGGATGAGCAGTTCTTC
cdr3_aa: CASSTRTKDEQFF

v_call: TRBV19
d_call: -
j_call: TRBJ2-7
clone_size: few
cdr3_nt: TGTGCCAGTATGGGGAGGTCCTACGAGCAGTACTTC
cdr3_aa: CASMGRSYEQYF

v_call: TRBV29-1
d_call: TRBD1
j_call: TRBJ2-2
clone_size: -
cdr3_nt: TGCAGCGTTAGGGCCGGGACAGGGGGTTCTGGGGAGCTGTTTTTT
cdr3_aa: CSVRAGTGGSGELFF

v_call: TRBV19
d_call: -
j_call: TRBJ1-5
clone_size: -
cdr3_nt: TGTGCCAGTAGAGGTAGCAGGGAGGGTCAGCCCCAGCATTTT
cdr3_aa: CASRGSREGQPQHF

v_call: TRBV5-1
d_call: TRBD1
j_call: TRBJ2-5
clone_size: -
cdr3_nt: TGCGCCAGCAGCATCGGGACAGAAGAGACCCAGTACTTC
cdr3_aa: CASSIGTEETQYF

v_call: TRBV28
d_call: -
j_call: TRBJ2-3
clone_size: -
cdr3_nt: TGTGCCAGTATTGGGCAGGGAAGAGAGACAGATACGCAGTATTTT
cdr3_aa: CASIGQGRETDTQYF

v_call: TRBV29-1
d_call: -
j_call: TRBJ2-5
clone_size: -
cdr3_nt: TGCAGCGTTGGATCCCGGGACTCCCACCACTTC
cdr3_aa: CSVGSRDSHHF

v_call: TRBV5-1
d_call: -
j_call: TRBJ2-2
clone_size: -
cdr3_nt: TGCGCCAGCAGCTTGGAAAGGGGTAGTACCGGGGAGCTGTTTTTT
cdr3_aa: CASSLERGSTGELFF

v_call: TRBV2
d_call: -
j_call: TRBJ1-1
clone_size: -
cdr3_nt: TGTGCCAGCAGTGGGCAGGGCATGAACACTGAAGCTTTCTTT
cdr3_aa: CASSGQGMNTEAFF

v_call: TRBV7-2
d_call: TRBD2
j_call: TRBJ2-2
clone_size: -
cdr3_nt: TGTGCCAGCACCGGACTAGCGGGGTTCACCGGGGAGCTGTTTTTT
cdr3_aa: CASTGLAGFTGELFF

v_call: TRBV6-5
d_call: -
j_call: TRBJ2-6
clone_size: -
cdr3_nt: TGTGCCAGCAGCTTAAAGCCTTCTGGGGCCAACGTCCTGACTTTC
cdr3_aa: CASSLKPSGANVLTF

v_call: TRBV29-1
d_call: TRBD1
j_call: TRBJ2-7
clone_size: -
cdr3_nt: TGCAGCGTTGAAGAGGCAGGGGGCCCCTCCGAGCAGTACTTC
cdr3_aa: CSVEEAGGPSEQYF

v_call: TRBV7-6
d_call: TRBD1
j_call: TRBJ1-4
clone_size: -
cdr3_nt: TGTGCCAGCAGCCGAGCGACAGGGGTGGGGGAAAAACTGTTTTTT
cdr3_aa: CASSRATGVGEKLFF

v_call: TRBV7-6
d_call: TRBD1
j_call: TRBJ2-7
clone_size: once
cdr3_nt: TGTGCCAGCAGCGTTACAGGGGGAAGGGAGCAGTACTTC
cdr3_aa: CASSVTGGREQYF

v_call: TRBV5-4
d_call: -
j_call: TRBJ2-2
clone_size: once
cdr3_nt: TGTGCCAGCAGCTTGGGAGGGCACGTGAACACCGGGGAGCTGTTTTTT
cdr3_aa: CASSLGGHVNTGELFF

v_call: TRBV6-1
d_call: TRBD2
j_call: TRBJ2-1
clone_size: -
cdr3_nt: TGTGCCAGCAGTGGGGAGACTAGCGTGGATGAGCAGTTCTTC
cdr3_aa: CASSGETSVDEQFF

v_call: TRBV10-3
d_call: TRBD2
j_call: TRBJ2-2
clone_size: -
cdr3_nt: TGTGCCATCAGTGAGTTGGGGACTAGCGACACCGGGGAGCTGTTTTTT
cdr3_aa: CAISELGTSDTGELFF

v_call: TRBV14
d_call: -
j_call: TRBJ1-6
clone_size: -
cdr3_nt: TGTGCCAGCAGCCAAAGCATCTATAATTCCCCCCTCCACTTT
cdr3_aa: CASSQSIYNSPLHF

v_call: TRBV19
d_call: -
j_call: TRBJ1-4
clone_size: once
cdr3_nt: TGTGCCAGTACCACAGGGAAGGGGGATCATGAAAAACTGTTTTTT
cdr3_aa: CASTTGKGDHEKLFF

v_call: TRBV6-6
d_call: TRBD2
j_call: TRBJ2-7
clone_size: -
cdr3_nt: TGTGCCAGCAGTTACTCGGGACTAGCGGGGGCCGAAGGGCAGTACTTC
cdr3_aa: CASSYSGLAGAEGQYF

v_call: TRBV27
d_call: -
j_call: TRBJ1-5
clone_size: -
cdr3_nt: TGTGCCAGCAGTTTATTAGGAGATCAGCCCCAGCATTTT
cdr3_aa: CASSLLGDQPQHF

v_call: TRBV27
d_call: -
j_call: TRBJ1-1
clone_size: -
cdr3_nt: TGTGACCGGGTTGAAGCTTTCTTT
cdr3_aa: CDRVEAFF

v_call: TRBV7-9
d_call: -
j_call: TRBJ2-1
clone_size: -
cdr3_nt: TGTGCCAGCAGCTTATCTGGGGGCAGGGTCCACAATGAGCAGTTCTTC
cdr3_aa: CASSLSGGRVHNEQFF

v_call: TRBV7-8
d_call: TRBD1
j_call: TRBJ1-4
clone_size: -
cdr3_nt: TGTGCCAGCACCAGAGACAGGGCCAATGAAAAACTGTTTTTT
cdr3_aa: CASTRDRANEKLFF

v_call: TRBV7-2
d_call: TRBD1
j_call: TRBJ1-5
clone_size: -
cdr3_nt: TGTGCCAGCATGCGTCAAACTGGGACAGGGGGCTTCGAGCCCCAGCATTTT
cdr3_aa: CASMRQTGTGGFEPQHF

v_call: TRBV14
d_call: -
j_call: TRBJ2-1
clone_size: -
cdr3_nt: TGTGCCAGCAGCCAAAGGGGAAGCGAGCACAATGAGCAGTTCTTC
cdr3_aa: CASSQRGSEHNEQFF

v_call: TRBV7-6
d_call: TRBD1
j_call: TRBJ1-5
clone_size: -
cdr3_nt: TGTGCCAGCAGCCCGGGCAGGGGGTACAATCAGCCCCAGCATTTT
cdr3_aa: CASSPGRGYNQPQHF

v_call: TRBV5-4
d_call: -
j_call: TRBJ1-2
clone_size: -
cdr3_nt: TGTGCCAGCAGCTTGCAGGGATTCGCCTTGACAATCTATGGCTACACCTTC
cdr3_aa: CASSLQGFALTIYGYTF

v_call: TRBV5-1
d_call: TRBD1
j_call: TRBJ2-6
clone_size: -
cdr3_nt: TGCGCCAGCAGCTGGACAGGGGGAACTGGGGCCAACGTCCTGACTTTC
cdr3_aa: CASSWTGGTGANVLTF

v_call: TRBV30
d_call: -
j_call: TRBJ1-6
clone_size: -
cdr3_nt: TGTGCCTGGAGGGCAGGCTCCCTCCTCTATAATTCACCCCTCCACTTT
cdr3_aa: CAWRAGSLLYNSPLHF

v_call: TRBV2
d_call: TRBD1
j_call: TRBJ1-5
clone_size: -
cdr3_nt: TGTGCCAGCAGCCTGACAGGGGGCAATCAGCCCCAGCATTTT
cdr3_aa: CASSLTGGNQPQHF

v_call: TRBV7-2
d_call: TRBD2
j_call: TRBJ2-3
clone_size: -
cdr3_nt: TGTGCCAGCAGCACCCGGACTAGCGGTACGCAGTATTTT
cdr3_aa: CASSTRTSGTQYF

v_call: TRBV7-2
d_call: TRBD2
j_call: TRBJ2-1
clone_size: -
cdr3_nt: TGTGCCAGCAGCCTTAGCGGGAGAACTGACGTCGATGAGCAGTTCTTC
cdr3_aa: CASSLSGRTDVDEQFF

v_call: TRBV7-8
d_call: TRBD2
j_call: TRBJ2-1
clone_size: -
cdr3_nt: TGTGCCAGCAGCTTCCTTCGGACTAGCGGGAGGGCCAATGAGCAGTTCTTC
cdr3_aa: CASSFLRTSGRANEQFF

v_call: TRBV4-3
d_call: -
j_call: TRBJ2-5
clone_size: once
cdr3_nt: TGCGCCAGCAGCCAAGTTCACCACGGGGAAGAGACCCAGTACTTC
cdr3_aa: CASSQVHHGEETQYF

v_call: TRBV30
d_call: -
j_call: TRBJ1-3
clone_size: -
cdr3_nt: TGTGCCTGGAGTGTCGGTTCTCCTGGAAACACCATATATTTT
cdr3_aa: CAWSVGSPGNTIYF

v_call: TRBV29-1
d_call: -
j_call: TRBJ2-1
clone_size: -
cdr3_nt: TGCAGCGTTGATTGGACACTTAATGAGCAGTTCTTC
cdr3_aa: CSVDWTLNEQFF

v_call: TRBV20-1
d_call: -
j_call: TRBJ1-2
clone_size: -
cdr3_nt: TGCAGTGCTGGTAGGGGGTCTGGCTACACCTTC
cdr3_aa: CSAGRGSGYTF

v_call: TRBV5-6
d_call: -
j_call: TRBJ2-7
clone_size: -
cdr3_nt: TGTGCCAGCAGCCCCCCAGGGCGAGGCAGCTACGAGCAGTACTTC
cdr3_aa: CASSPPGRGSYEQYF

v_call: TRBV5-4
d_call: -
j_call: TRBJ1-4
clone_size: -
cdr3_nt: TGTGCCAGCAGCTTGGCCGATGGGGGGGAAAAACTGTTTTTT
cdr3_aa: CASSLADGGEKLFF

v_call: TRBV7-2
d_call: TRBD2
j_call: TRBJ2-2
clone_size: once
cdr3_nt: TGTGCCAGCAGCTTAGAAGCAGGGAGGGCCGGGGAGCTGTTTTTT
cdr3_aa: CASSLEAGRAGELFF

v_call: TRBV4-3
d_call: -
j_call: TRBJ1-1
clone_size: -
cdr3_nt: TGCGCCAGCAGCCAAGCAGTGAACACTGAAGCTTTCTTT
cdr3_aa: CASSQAVNTEAFF

v_call: TRBV7-3
d_call: TRBD2
j_call: TRBJ2-1
clone_size: -
cdr3_nt: TGTGCCAGCAGCCGCGGGACTAGCGGGGGGTCCACCACCAATGAGCAGTTCTTC
cdr3_aa: CASSRGTSGGSTTNEQFF

v_call: TRBV7-9
d_call: TRBD1
j_call: TRBJ1-1
clone_size: -
cdr3_nt: TGTGCCAGCAGCTTTACAGGGGAAACTGAAGCTTTCTTT
cdr3_aa: CASSFTGETEAFF

v_call: TRBV29-1
d_call: -
j_call: TRBJ2-5
clone_size: -
cdr3_nt: TGCAGCGTTGAGAGGGCCCCACAAGAGACCCAGTACTTC
cdr3_aa: CSVERAPQETQYF

v_call: TRBV18
d_call: TRBD2
j_call: TRBJ2-3
clone_size: -
cdr3_nt: TGTGCCAGCTCAGGTCGCGGGGGGCACCCAGATACGCAGTATTTT
cdr3_aa: CASSGRGGHPDTQYF

v_call: TRBV6-1
d_call: TRBD2
j_call: TRBJ2-7
clone_size: -
cdr3_nt: TGTGCCAGCAGTGAAGGAGCGGGAGGGCCCTACGAGCAGTACTTC
cdr3_aa: CASSEGAGGPYEQYF

v_call: TRBV11-2
d_call: TRBD1
j_call: TRBJ2-5
clone_size: once
cdr3_nt: TGTGCCAGCAGCTCGGGACAGAAAGAGACCCAGTACTTC
cdr3_aa: CASSSGQKETQYF

v_call: TRBV6-1
d_call: TRBD1
j_call: TRBJ1-5
clone_size: -
cdr3_nt: TGTGCCAGCAGTGACGGGACAGACTTTAGCAATCAGCCCCAGCATTTT
cdr3_aa: CASSDGTDFSNQPQHF

v_call: TRBV25-1
d_call: -
j_call: TRBJ1-6
clone_size: -
cdr3_nt: TGTGCCAGCAGTCCCAGGGATACTGATTCACCCCTCCACTTT
cdr3_aa: CASSPRDTDSPLHF

v_call: TRBV30
d_call: TRBD2
j_call: TRBJ2-1
clone_size: -
cdr3_nt: TGTGCCTGGAGTGGCGGGAGGGCCTCCTACAATGAGCAGTTCTTC
cdr3_aa: CAWSGGRASYNEQFF

v_call: TRBV7-3
d_call: -
j_call: TRBJ2-5
clone_size: -
cdr3_nt: TGTGCCAGCAGCTCCCCCCGGGGGACCCAGTACTTC
cdr3_aa: CASSSPRGTQYF

v_call: TRBV2
d_call: -
j_call: TRBJ1-6
clone_size: once
cdr3_nt: TGTGCCAGCAGTGAATCTCAAGGGGACTATAATTCCCCCCTCCACTTT
cdr3_aa: CASSESQGDYNSPLHF